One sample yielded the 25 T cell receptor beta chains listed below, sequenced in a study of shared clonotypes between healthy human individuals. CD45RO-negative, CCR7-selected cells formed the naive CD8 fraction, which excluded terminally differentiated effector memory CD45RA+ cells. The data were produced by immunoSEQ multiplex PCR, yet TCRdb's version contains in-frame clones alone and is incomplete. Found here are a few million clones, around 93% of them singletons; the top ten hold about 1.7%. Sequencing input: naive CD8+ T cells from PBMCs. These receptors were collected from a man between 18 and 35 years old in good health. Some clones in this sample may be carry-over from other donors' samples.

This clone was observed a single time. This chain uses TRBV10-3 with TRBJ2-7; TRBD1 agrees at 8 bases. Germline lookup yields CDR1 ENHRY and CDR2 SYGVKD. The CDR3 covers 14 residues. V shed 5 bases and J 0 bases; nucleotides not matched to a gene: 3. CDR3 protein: CAISRTGTSYEQYF. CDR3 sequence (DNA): TGTGCCATCAGTAGGACAGGGACCTCCTACGAGCAGTACTTC.

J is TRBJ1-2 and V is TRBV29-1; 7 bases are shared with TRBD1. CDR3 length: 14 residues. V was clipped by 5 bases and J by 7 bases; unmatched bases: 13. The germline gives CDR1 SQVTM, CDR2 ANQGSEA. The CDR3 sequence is CSVWSPTGESGYTF. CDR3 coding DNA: TGCAGCGTTTGGTCTCCAACAGGGGAGAGTGGCTACACCTTC.

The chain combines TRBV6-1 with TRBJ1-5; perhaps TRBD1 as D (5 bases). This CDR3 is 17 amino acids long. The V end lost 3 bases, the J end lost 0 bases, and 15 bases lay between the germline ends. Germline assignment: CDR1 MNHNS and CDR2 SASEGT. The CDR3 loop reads CASSDPGPGFSNQPQHF. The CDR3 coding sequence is TGTGCCAGCAGTGACCCGGGGCCAGGCTTTAGCAATCAGCCCCAGCATTTT.

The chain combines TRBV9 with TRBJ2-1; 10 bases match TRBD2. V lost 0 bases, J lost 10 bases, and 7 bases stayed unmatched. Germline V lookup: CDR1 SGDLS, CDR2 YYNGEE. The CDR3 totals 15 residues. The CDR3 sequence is CASSVDSGRAEEQFF. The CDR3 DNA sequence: TGTGCCAGCAGCGTAGACAGCGGGAGGGCCGAGGAGCAGTTCTTC.

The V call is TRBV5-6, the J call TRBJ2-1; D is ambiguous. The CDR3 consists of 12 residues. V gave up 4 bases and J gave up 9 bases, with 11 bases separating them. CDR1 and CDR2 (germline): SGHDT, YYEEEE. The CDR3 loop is CASSRIRGEQFF. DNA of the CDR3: TGTGCCAGCAGCCGGATTAGAGGTGAGCAGTTCTTC.

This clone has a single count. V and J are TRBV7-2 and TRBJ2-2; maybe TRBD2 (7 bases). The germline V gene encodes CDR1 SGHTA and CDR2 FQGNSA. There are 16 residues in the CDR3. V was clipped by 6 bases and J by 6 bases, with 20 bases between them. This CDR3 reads CASSQRTRQVPGELFF. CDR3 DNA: TGTGCCAGCAGTCAGAGGACTAGACAGGTGCCCGGGGAGCTGTTTTTT.

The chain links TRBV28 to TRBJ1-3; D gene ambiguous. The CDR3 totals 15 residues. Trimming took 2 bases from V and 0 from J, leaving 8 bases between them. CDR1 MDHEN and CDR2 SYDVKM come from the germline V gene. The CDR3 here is CASSLHGDSGNTIYF. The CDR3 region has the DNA TGTGCCAGCAGTTTACACGGGGACTCTGGAAACACCATATATTTT.

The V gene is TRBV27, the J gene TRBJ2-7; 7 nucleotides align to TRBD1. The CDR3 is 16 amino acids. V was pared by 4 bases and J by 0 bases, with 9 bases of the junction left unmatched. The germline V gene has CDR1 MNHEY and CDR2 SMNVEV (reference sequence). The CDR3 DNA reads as TGTGCCAGCAGTTCCTCCCTTGGGACAGTCTCCTACGAGCAGTACTTC. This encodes CASSSSLGTVSYEQYF.

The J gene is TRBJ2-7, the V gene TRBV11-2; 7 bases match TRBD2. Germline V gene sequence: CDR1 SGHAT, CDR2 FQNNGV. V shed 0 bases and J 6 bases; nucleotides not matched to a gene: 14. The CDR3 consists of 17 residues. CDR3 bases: TGTGCCAGCAGCTTAGATGGGGGTGCGGGAGCTGCTATCGAGCAGTACTTC. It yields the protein CASSLDGGAGAAIEQYF.

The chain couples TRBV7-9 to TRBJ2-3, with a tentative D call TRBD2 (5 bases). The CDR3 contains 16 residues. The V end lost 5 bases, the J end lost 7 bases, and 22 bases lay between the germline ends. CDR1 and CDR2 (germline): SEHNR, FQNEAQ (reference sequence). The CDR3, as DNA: TGTGCCAGCAGCCACCCCGGGGTACTCCCCCCCCATACGCAGTATTTT. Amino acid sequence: CASSHPGVLPPHTQYF. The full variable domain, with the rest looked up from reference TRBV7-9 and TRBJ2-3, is DTGVSQNPRHKITKRGQNVTFRCDPISEHNRLYWYRQTLGQGPEFLTYFQNEAQLEKSRLLSDRFSAERPKGSFSTLEIQRTEQGDSAMYLCASSHPGVLPPHTQYFGPGTRLTVL.

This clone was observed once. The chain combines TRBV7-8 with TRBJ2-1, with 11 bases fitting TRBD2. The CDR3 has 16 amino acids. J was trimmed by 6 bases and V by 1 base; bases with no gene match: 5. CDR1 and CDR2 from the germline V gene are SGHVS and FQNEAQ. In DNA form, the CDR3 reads TGTGCCAGCAGCTTAGTAGCGGGAGGGCCATTCAATGAGCAGTTCTTC. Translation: CASSLVAGGPFNEQFF.

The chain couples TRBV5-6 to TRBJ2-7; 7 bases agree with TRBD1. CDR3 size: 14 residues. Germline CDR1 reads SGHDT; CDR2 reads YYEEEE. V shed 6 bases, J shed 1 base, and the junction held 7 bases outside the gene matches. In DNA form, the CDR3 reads TGTGCCAGCACCTCCGGGGACAGTTCCTACGAGCAGTACTTC. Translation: CASTSGDSSYEQYF.

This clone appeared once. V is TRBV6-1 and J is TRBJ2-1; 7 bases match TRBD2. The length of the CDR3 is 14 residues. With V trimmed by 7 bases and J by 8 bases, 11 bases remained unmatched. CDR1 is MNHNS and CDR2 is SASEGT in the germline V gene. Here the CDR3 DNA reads TGTGCCAGCACCGAAGGGAGGGCAGGGCATGAGCAGTTCTTC. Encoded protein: CASTEGRAGHEQFF.

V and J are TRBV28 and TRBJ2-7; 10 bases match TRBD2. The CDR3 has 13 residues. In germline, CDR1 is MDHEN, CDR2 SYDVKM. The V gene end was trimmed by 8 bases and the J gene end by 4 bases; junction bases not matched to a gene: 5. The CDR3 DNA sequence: TGTGCCAGCCGGTCTAGCGGGAGTTACGAGCAGTACTTC. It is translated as CASRSSGSYEQYF.

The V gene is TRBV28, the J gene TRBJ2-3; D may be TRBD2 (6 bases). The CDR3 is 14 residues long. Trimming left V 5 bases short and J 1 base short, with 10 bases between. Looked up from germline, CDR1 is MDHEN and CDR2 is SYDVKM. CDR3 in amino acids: CASSGGSRTDTQYF. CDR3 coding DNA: TGTGCCAGCAGTGGAGGGTCCCGCACAGATACGCAGTATTTT. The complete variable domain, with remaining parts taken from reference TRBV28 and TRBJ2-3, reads DVKVTQSSRYLVKRTGEKVFLECVQDMDHENMFWYRQDPGLGLRLIYFSYDVKMKEKGDIPEGYSVSREKKERFSLILESASTNQTSMYLCASSGGSRTDTQYFGPGTRLTVL.

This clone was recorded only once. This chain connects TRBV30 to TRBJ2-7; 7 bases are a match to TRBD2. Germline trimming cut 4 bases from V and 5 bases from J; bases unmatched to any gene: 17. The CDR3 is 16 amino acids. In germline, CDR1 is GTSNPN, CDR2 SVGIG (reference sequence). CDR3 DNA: TGTGCCTGGACCCAAACCGGACGGGAGGCCCCCGACGAGCAGTACTTC. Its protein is CAWTQTGREAPDEQYF.

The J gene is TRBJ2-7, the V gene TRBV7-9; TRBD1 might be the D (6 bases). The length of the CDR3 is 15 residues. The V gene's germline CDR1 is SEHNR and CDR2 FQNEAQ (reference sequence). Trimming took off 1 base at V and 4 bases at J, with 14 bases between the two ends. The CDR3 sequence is CASSLEGRGSYEQYF. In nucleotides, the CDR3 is TGTGCCAGCAGCTTAGAGGGCAGGGGCTCGTACGAGCAGTACTTC.

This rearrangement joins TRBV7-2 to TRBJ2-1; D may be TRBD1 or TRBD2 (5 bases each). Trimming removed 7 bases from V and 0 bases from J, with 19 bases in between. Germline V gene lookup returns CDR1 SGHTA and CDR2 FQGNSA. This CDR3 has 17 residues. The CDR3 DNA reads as TGTGCCAGCATCGGGGCCGGGCGGACGAGCTCCTACAATGAGCAGTTCTTC. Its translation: CASIGAGRTSSYNEQFF. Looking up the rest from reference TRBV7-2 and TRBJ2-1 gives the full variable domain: GAGVSQSPSNKVTEKGKDVELRCDPISGHTALYWYRQSLGQGLEFLIYFQGNSAPDKSGLPSDRFSAERTGGSVSTLTIQRTQQEDSAVYLCASIGAGRTSSYNEQFFGPGTRLTVL.

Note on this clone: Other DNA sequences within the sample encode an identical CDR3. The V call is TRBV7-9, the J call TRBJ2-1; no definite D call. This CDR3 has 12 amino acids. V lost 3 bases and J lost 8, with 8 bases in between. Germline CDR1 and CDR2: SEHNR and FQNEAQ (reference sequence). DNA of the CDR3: TGTGCCAGCAGCTTGCCTGGTGATGAGCAGTTCTTC. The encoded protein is CASSLPGDEQFF.

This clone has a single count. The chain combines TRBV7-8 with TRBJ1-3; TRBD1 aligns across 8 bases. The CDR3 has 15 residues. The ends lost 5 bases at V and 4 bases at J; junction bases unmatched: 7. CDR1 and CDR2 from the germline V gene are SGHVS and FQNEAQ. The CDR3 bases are TGTGCCAGCAGCAACCACAGGGGGTCCGGAAACACCATATATTTT. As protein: CASSNHRGSGNTIYF.

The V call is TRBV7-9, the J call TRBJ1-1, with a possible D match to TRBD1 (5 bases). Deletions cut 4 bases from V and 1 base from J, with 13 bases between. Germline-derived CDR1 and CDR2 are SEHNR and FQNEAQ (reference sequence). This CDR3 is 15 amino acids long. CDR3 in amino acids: CASSSPGAGNTEAFF. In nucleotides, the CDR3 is TGTGCCAGCAGCTCGCCCGGGGCCGGGAACACTGAAGCTTTCTTT.

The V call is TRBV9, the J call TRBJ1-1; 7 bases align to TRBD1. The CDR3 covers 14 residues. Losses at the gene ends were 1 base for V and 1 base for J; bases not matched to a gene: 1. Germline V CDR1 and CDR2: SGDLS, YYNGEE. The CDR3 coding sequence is TGTGCCAGCAGCGTAAGGGGGCAGAACACTGAAGCTTTCTTT. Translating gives CASSVRGQNTEAFF.

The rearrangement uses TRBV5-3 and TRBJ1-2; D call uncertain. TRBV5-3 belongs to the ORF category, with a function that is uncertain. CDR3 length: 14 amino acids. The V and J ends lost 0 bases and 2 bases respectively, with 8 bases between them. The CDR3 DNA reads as TGTGCCAGAAGCTTGGCCCCAAAAAACTATGGCTACACCTTC. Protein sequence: CARSLAPKNYGYTF.

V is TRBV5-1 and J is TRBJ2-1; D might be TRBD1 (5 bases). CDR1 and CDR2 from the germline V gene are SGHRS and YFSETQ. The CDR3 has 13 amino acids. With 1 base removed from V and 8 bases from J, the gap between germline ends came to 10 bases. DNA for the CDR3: TGCGCCAGCAGCTTGCAGGGTCTCGATGAGCAGTTCTTC. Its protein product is CASSLQGLDEQFF.

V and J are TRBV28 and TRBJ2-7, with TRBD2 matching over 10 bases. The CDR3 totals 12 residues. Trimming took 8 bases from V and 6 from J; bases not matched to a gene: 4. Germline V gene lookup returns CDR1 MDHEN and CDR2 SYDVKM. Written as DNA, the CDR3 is TGTGCCAGCCAGTTAGCGGGAGGCGAGCAGTACTTC. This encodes CASQLAGGEQYF.